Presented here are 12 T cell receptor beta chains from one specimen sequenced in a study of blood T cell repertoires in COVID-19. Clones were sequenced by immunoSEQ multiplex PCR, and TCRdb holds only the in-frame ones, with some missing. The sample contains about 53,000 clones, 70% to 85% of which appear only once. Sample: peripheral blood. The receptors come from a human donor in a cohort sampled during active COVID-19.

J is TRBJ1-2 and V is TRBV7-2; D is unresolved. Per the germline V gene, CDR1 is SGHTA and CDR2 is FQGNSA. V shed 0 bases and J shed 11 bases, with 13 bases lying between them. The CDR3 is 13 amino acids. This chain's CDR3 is CASSLADSTGYTF. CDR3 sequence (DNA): TGTGCCAGCAGCTTAGCAGATTCAACGGGGTACACCTTC.

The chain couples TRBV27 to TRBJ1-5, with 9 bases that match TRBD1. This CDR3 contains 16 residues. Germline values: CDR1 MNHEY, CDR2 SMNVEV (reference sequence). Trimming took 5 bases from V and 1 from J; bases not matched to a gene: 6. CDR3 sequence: CASSDRDRASNQPQHF. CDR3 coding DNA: TGTGCCAGCAGTGACCGGGACAGGGCAAGCAATCAGCCCCAGCATTTT.

The CDR3 here is CASSSKGVAGGGGTDTQYF. CDR3 nucleotide sequence: TGTGCCAGCAGTTCTAAGGGGGTCGCGGGAGGGGGAGGCACAGATACGCAGTATTTT. V usage is TRBV7-2 and J usage is TRBJ2-3, with TRBD2 matching over 9 bases. J gave up 1 base and V 6 bases, and 17 bases lay outside the gene matches. The germline V gene encodes CDR1 SGHTA and CDR2 FQGNSA. This CDR3 spans 19 amino acids.

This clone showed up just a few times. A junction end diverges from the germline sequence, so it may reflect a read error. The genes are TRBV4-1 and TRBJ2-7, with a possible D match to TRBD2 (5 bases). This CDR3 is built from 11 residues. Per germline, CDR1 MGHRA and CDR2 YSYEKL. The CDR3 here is CASSQEPGSDF. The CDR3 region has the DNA TGCGCCAGCAGCCAAGAACCGGGGAGCGACTTC.

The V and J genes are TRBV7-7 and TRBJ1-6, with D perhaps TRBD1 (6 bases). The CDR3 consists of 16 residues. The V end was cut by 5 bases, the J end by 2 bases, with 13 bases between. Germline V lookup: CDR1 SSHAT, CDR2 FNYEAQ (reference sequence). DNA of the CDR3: TGTGCCAGCAGCCCTCACAGGGTTGCCTATAATTCACCCCTCCACTTT. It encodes CASSPHRVAYNSPLHF.

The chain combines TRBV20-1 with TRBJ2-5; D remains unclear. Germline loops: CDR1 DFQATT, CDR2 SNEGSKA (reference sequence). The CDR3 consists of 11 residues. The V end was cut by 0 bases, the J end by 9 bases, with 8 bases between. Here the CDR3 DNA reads TGCAGTGCTAGAGATTGGCAGGCCCAGTACTTC. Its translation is CSARDWQAQYF.

This CDR3 reads CASSLAAGHYEQYF. The CDR3 nucleotides are TGTGCCAGCAGCTTGGCCGCAGGTCACTACGAGCAGTACTTC. The V gene is TRBV5-5, the J gene TRBJ2-7; unclear D gene. Per the germline V gene, CDR1 is SGHKS and CDR2 is YYEKEE (reference sequence). V was trimmed by 0 bases and J by 3 bases, leaving 10 bases between them. This CDR3 is 14 amino acids long.

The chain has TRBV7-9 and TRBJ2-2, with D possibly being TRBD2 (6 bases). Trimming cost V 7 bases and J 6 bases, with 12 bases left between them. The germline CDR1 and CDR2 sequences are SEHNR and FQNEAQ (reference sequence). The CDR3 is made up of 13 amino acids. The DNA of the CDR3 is TGTGCCAGCACACCCCGGGAGCCCGGGGAGCTGTTTTTT. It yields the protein CASTPREPGELFF.

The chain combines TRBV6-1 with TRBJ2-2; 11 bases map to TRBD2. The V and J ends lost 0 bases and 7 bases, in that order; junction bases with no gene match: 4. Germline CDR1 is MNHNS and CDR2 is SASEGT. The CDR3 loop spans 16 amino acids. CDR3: CASSEAGGTSGGELFF. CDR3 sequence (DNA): TGTGCCAGCAGTGAAGCGGGTGGGACTAGCGGCGGGGAGCTGTTTTTT.

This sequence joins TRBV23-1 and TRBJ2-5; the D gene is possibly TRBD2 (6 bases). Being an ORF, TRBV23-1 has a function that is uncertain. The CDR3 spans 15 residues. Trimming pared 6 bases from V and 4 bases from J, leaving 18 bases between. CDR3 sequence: CASSLPEGGRETQYF. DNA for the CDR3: TGCGCCAGCAGCCTCCCCGAAGGAGGGAGAGAGACCCAGTACTTC.

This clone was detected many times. CDR3 sequence reads: CASSPTGVNSPLHF. DNA for the CDR3: TGTGCCAGCAGTCCCACAGGAGTCAATTCACCCCTCCACTTT. The chain has TRBV7-8 and TRBJ1-6, with D tentatively TRBD1 (5 bases). V was clipped by 6 bases and J by 7 bases, with 13 bases between them. The CDR3 totals 14 residues. CDR1 and CDR2 (germline): SGHVS, FQNEAQ.

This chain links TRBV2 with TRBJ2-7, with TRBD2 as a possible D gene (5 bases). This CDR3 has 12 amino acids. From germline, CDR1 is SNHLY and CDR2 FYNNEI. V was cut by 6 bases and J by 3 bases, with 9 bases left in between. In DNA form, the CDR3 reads TGTGCCAGCAGGGACTGGCACTACGAGCAGTACTTC. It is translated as CASRDWHYEQYF.